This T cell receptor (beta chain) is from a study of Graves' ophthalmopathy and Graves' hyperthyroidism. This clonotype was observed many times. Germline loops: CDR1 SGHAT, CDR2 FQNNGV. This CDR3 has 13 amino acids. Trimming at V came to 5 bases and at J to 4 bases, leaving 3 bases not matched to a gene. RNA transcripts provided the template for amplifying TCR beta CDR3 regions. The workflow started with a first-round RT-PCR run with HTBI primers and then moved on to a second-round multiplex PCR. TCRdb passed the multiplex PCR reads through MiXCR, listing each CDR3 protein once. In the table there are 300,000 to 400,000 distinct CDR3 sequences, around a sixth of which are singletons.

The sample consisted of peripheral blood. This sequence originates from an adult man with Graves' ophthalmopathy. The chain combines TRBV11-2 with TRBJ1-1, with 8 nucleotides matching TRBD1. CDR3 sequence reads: CASSPTGVTEAFF. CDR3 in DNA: TGTGCCAGCAGCCCGACAGGGGTCACTGAAGCTTTCTTT.